The 12 T cell receptor beta chains in this list originate from one sample, sequenced in a study of identical twins. Each CDR3 protein gets one entry after TCRdb re-called the 5' RACE reads with MiXCR. The sample records approximately 550,000 distinct CDR3 sequences, 20% to 25% being singletons. This sample was shared with a second study, whose subject was yellow fever vaccine responses in identical twins.

The material sequenced was CD4+ T cells sorted from blood. The source of these receptors is a woman aged 18-29 years in good health.

The genes are TRBV29-1 and TRBJ2-3; 9 nucleotides align to TRBD2. This CDR3 spans 16 amino acids. J lost 3 bases, V lost 6 bases, and 13 bases had no gene match. The germline CDR1 and CDR2 sequences are SQVTM and ANQGSEA. The CDR3 region has the DNA TGCAGCGTAACTCCCGGGACTAGCACATTAACAGATACGCAGTATTTT. This sequence encodes CSVTPGTSTLTDTQYF.

The chain joins TRBV10-3 to TRBJ2-1; tentatively, D is TRBD1 (6 bases). CDR1 is ENHRY and CDR2 is SYGVKD in the germline V gene. Trimming shortened V by 6 bases and J by 4 bases, and 10 bases separated the two germline ends. CDR3 length: 13 residues. The CDR3 sequence: CAIRDSVYNEQFF. The DNA of the CDR3 is TGTGCCATCAGGGACAGCGTTTACAATGAGCAGTTCTTC.

This clonotype was picked up a small number of times. The rearrangement joins TRBV5-1 to TRBJ2-1; 9 bases map to TRBD2. This CDR3 comprises 15 residues. After removal of 2 bases from V and 8 bases from J, the junction contained 8 bases not matched to a gene. Per the germline V gene, CDR1 is SGHRS and CDR2 is YFSETQ. This CDR3 reads CASSLAGGGVDEQFF. The CDR3 DNA reads as TGCGCCAGCAGCTTAGCTGGCGGGGGGGTGGATGAGCAGTTCTTC.

At least ten counts were recorded for this clonotype. The chain couples TRBV7-3 to TRBJ2-3; D not resolved. The germline V and J ends were trimmed by 5 bases and 2 bases, with 8 bases remaining between them. Germline lookup yields CDR1 SGHTA and CDR2 FQGTGA. This CDR3 region has 13 residues. The CDR3 region has the DNA TGTGCCAGCAGCCTTACTTACACAGATACGCAGTATTTT. Its translation: CASSLTYTDTQYF.

The V and J genes are TRBV20-1 and TRBJ2-5; D is unresolved. Germline CDR1 reads DFQATT; CDR2 reads SNEGSKA (reference sequence). Trimming pared 3 bases from V and 0 bases from J, leaving 11 bases between. The CDR3 loop spans 14 amino acids. The CDR3 region has the DNA TGCAGTGCTAGGGGCAGCGTGGACCAAGAGACCCAGTACTTC. It specifies CSARGSVDQETQYF.

DNA for the CDR3: TGCGCCAGCAGCGCTGGGGACAGGGGGCTGACAGATACGCAGTATTTT. Translated, it gives CASSAGDRGLTDTQYF. The chain is built from TRBV5-1 and TRBJ2-3, with TRBD1 identical over 12 bases. With 4 bases clipped from V and 3 bases from J, the junction kept 6 bases outside the gene matches. Germline V gives CDR1 SGHRS, CDR2 YFSETQ. This CDR3 has 16 amino acids.

The chain carries TRBV20-1 and TRBJ2-7; no reliable D call. Per the germline V gene, CDR1 is DFQATT and CDR2 is SNEGSKA (reference sequence). The CDR3 is 13 amino acids. Trimming shortened V by 1 base and J by 4 bases, and 11 bases separated the two germline ends. The CDR3 DNA reads as TGCAGTGCTAGAGTGGGAACCCCTTACGAGCAGTACTTC. It encodes CSARVGTPYEQYF.

The chain recombines TRBV2 with TRBJ2-7; 7 bases agree with TRBD2. Germline-derived CDR1 and CDR2 are SNHLY and FYNNEI. V trimming: 6 bases; J trimming: 4 bases; junction bases outside the gene matches: 6. The CDR3 extends over 13 amino acids. The CDR3 sequence: CASRGGPHYEQYF. CDR3 DNA: TGTGCCAGCAGGGGAGGGCCCCATTACGAGCAGTACTTC.

The V gene is TRBV7-9, the J gene TRBJ2-3; D remains ambiguous. The CDR3 has 15 amino acids. Germline V CDR1 and CDR2: SEHNR, FQNEAQ (reference sequence). V dropped 5 bases and J dropped 2 bases, with 14 bases sitting between them. CDR3 residues: CASSPGLSSTDTQYF. The DNA of the CDR3 is TGTGCCAGCAGCCCCGGTTTGAGTTCCACAGATACGCAGTATTTT.

The chain joins TRBV5-5 to TRBJ1-5; maybe TRBD1 (6 bases). This CDR3 is 16 amino acids long. V lost 0 bases to trimming and J lost 3 bases, with 13 bases between them. Looked up from germline, CDR1 is SGHKS and CDR2 is YYEKEE (reference sequence). CDR3 protein: CASSLEGRGHNQPQHF. In DNA, the CDR3 is TGTGCCAGCAGCTTGGAAGGGCGGGGGCACAATCAGCCCCAGCATTTT. Full variable domain (outside the CDR3, taken from reference TRBV5-5 and TRBJ1-5): DAGVTQSPTHLIKTRGQQVTLRCSPISGHKSVSWYQQVLGQGPQFIFQYYEKEERGRGNFPDRFSARQFPNYSSELNVNALLLGDSALYLCASSLEGRGHNQPQHFGDGTRLSIL.

This clonotype was detected only a few times. The chain combines TRBV3-1 with TRBJ2-1, with TRBD2 matching over 13 bases. The CDR3 consists of 15 residues. Per germline, CDR1 LGHDT and CDR2 YNNKEL (reference sequence). Trimming cost V 3 bases and J 6 bases; bases outside gene matches: 2. CDR3 nucleotides: TGTGCCAGCAGCCAGGGACTAGCGGGAAGCAATGAGCAGTTCTTC. This sequence encodes CASSQGLAGSNEQFF.

The table lists this clonotype with many counts. V usage is TRBV11-2 and J usage is TRBJ2-1; possibly TRBD2 for D (5 bases). Trimming removed 1 base at V and 8 bases at J, with 9 bases between. Germline-derived CDR1 and CDR2 are SGHAT and FQNNGV. CDR3 length equals 13 residues. The CDR3 loop reads CASSLALVDEQFF. The DNA for the CDR3 is TGTGCCAGCAGCTTAGCACTAGTCGATGAGCAGTTCTTC.